A single sample is the source of the 16 T cell receptor beta chains below, sequenced in a study of blood T cell repertoires in COVID-19. TCRdb keeps only in-frame clones here, not all; method: immunoSEQ multiplex PCR. The top ten hold under 20% of the sample, which has around 60,000 clones, over 75% seen once. What was sequenced was peripheral blood. The receptors were sampled from a woman in her sixties with COVID-19, enrolled during active disease.

The chain combines TRBV2 with TRBJ1-5, with TRBD1 identical over 9 bases. The CDR3 spans 13 residues. V shed 8 bases and J 6 bases; nucleotides not matched to a gene: 5. The germline CDR1 and CDR2 sequences are SNHLY and FYNNEI. CDR3 protein: CASSRQGVQPQHF. The CDR3 DNA reads TGTGCCAGCTCAAGACAGGGGGTTCAGCCCCAGCATTTT.

This chain connects TRBV12-3 or TRBV12-4 to TRBJ2-7; maybe TRBD2 (6 bases). CDR3 size: 13 residues. Between the trimmed V and J ends, which lost 6 bases and 4 bases, there was a span of 13 bases. The CDR3 loop reads CASSRDGGYEQYF. The CDR3 coding sequence is TGTGCCAGCAGCAGGGACGGGGGATACGAGCAGTACTTC.

The V call is TRBV6-6, the J call TRBJ1-2; D may be TRBD1 (5 bases). Per the germline V gene, CDR1 is MNHNY and CDR2 is SVGAGI (reference sequence). The CDR3 consists of 14 residues. The V end was cut by 6 bases, the J end by 4 bases, with 15 bases between. CDR3 residues: CASSPGGAFYGYTF. The CDR3 bases are TGTGCCAGCAGCCCCGGAGGGGCGTTCTATGGCTACACCTTC.

The CDR3 region is CASSLKTGALLSSYNEQFF. The CDR3 DNA sequence: TGCGCCAGCAGCCTCAAGACAGGGGCGCTTTTGAGCTCCTACAATGAGCAGTTCTTC. The chain recombines TRBV4-3 with TRBJ2-1; TRBD1 aligns across 8 bases. The germline CDR1 and CDR2 sequences are LGHNA and YSLEER. V dropped 4 bases and J dropped 0; count of bases not matched to a gene: 14. This CDR3 spans 19 amino acids.

The chain has TRBV28 and TRBJ1-2, with 10 bases aligning to TRBD1. Germline assignment: CDR1 MDHEN and CDR2 SYDVKM. V shed 2 bases, J shed 2 bases, and the junction held 17 bases outside the gene matches. This CDR3 is built from 20 residues. The CDR3 coding sequence is TGTGCCAGCAGTTTAGTCTACAAAAAACCGGGACAGGGGTCGAACTATGGCTACACCTTC. It encodes CASSLVYKKPGQGSNYGYTF.

V is TRBV11-2 and J is TRBJ2-7; D is possibly TRBD1 (6 bases). Germline V lookup: CDR1 SGHAT, CDR2 FQNNGV. The CDR3 runs to 14 residues. V gave up 5 bases and J gave up 3 bases, with 14 bases separating them. CDR3 residues: CASSQNRAGYEQYF. Written as DNA, the CDR3 is TGTGCCAGCAGCCAAAACAGGGCCGGCTACGAGCAGTACTTC.

This chain joins TRBV6-5 and TRBJ2-7; TRBD2 agrees at 9 bases. The CDR3 extends over 14 amino acids. With V trimmed by 6 bases and J by 10 bases, 13 bases remained unmatched. CDR1 and CDR2 from the germline V gene are MNHEY and SVGAGI. The CDR3 sequence is CASSQTWAGGQQYF. The CDR3 DNA sequence: TGTGCCAGCAGCCAAACCTGGGCGGGAGGGCAACAGTACTTC.

This clone has a handful of counts. The chain recombines TRBV6-1 with TRBJ1-2; D is possibly TRBD1 (6 bases). This CDR3 region has 13 residues. V lost 1 base and J lost 12, with 15 bases in between. Germline assignment: CDR1 MNHNS and CDR2 SASEGT. The CDR3 nucleotides read TGTGCCAGCAGTGAAGGGAGAAGGGACAAAAACACCTTC. It yields the protein CASSEGRRDKNTF.

The chain employs TRBV7-8 and TRBJ1-1; D is uncertain. The CDR3 length is 13 residues. V was trimmed by 4 bases and J by 0 bases, leaving 6 bases between them. Germline-derived CDR1 and CDR2 are SGHVS and FQNEAQ. The CDR3 region has the DNA TGTGCCAGCAGCTCGACACTGAACACTGAAGCTTTCTTT. It translates to CASSSTLNTEAFF.

The chain joins TRBV6-1 to TRBJ2-7; D gene unclear. Trimming took off 2 bases at V and 0 bases at J, with 11 bases between the two ends. This CDR3 spans 15 amino acids. The V gene's germline CDR1 is MNHNS and CDR2 SASEGT. Here the CDR3 reads CASSERILPSYEQYF. DNA of the CDR3: TGTGCCAGCAGTGAACGCATTCTACCCTCCTACGAGCAGTACTTC.

The chain is built from TRBV28 and TRBJ1-5, with 8 bases aligning to TRBD1. The CDR3 is 17 residues long. The V gene's germline CDR1 is MDHEN and CDR2 SYDVKM. After removal of 5 bases from V and 0 bases from J, the junction contained 9 bases not matched to a gene. CDR3 DNA: TGTGCCAGCAGTCCACCCTGGACAGGGCGTAGCAATCAGCCCCAGCATTTT. The encoded protein is CASSPPWTGRSNQPQHF.

The gene calls are TRBV9 and TRBJ1-1, with 7 nucleotides matching TRBD1. The ends lost 7 bases at V and 3 bases at J; junction bases unmatched: 9. Germline V gene lookup returns CDR1 SGDLS and CDR2 YYNGEE. The CDR3 is made up of 14 amino acids. The CDR3 DNA is TGTGCCAGCGGCAAACAGGGGACTGACACTGAAGCTTTCTTT. Translated: CASGKQGTDTEAFF.

In the case of this clone: One junction end does not reproduce the germline sequence, and a read error may be involved. The chain uses TRBV7-2 and TRBJ1-1; D possibly corresponds to TRBD1 (5 bases). CDR3 length: 14 amino acids. The germline V gene encodes CDR1 SGHTA and CDR2 FQGNSA. CDR3 amino acids: CASSLKAGNTEAFF. In nucleotides, the CDR3 is TGTGCCAGCAGCTTAAAAGCAGGGAACACTGAGGCTTTCTTT.

The chain links TRBV7-9 to TRBJ2-1; D unresolved. V was cut by 4 bases and J by 0 bases, with 7 bases left in between. Germline V gene sequence: CDR1 SEHNR, CDR2 FQNEAQ (reference sequence). The CDR3 loop spans 14 amino acids. CDR3 sequence: CASSSRSSYNEQFF. The CDR3 bases are TGTGCCAGCAGCTCGCGGAGCTCCTACAATGAGCAGTTCTTC.

The chain links TRBV18 to TRBJ2-3; 9 bases are shared with TRBD2. This CDR3 comprises 17 residues. In germline, CDR1 is KGHSH, CDR2 LQKENI. V shed 6 bases and J 2 bases; nucleotides not matched to a gene: 12. The CDR3 DNA follows: TGTGCCAGCTCTTCCCTGGCTGGCGGGAGGGTCACAGATACGCAGTATTTT. It translates to CASSSLAGGRVTDTQYF.

This chain connects TRBV2 to TRBJ2-7; the D is unclear. V shed 6 bases and J shed 4 bases, with 16 bases lying between them. The CDR3 is 14 amino acids. Germline CDR1 reads SNHLY; CDR2 reads FYNNEI. The CDR3 loop reads CASSGVVGFYEQYF. In DNA form, the CDR3 reads TGTGCCAGCAGCGGTGTAGTTGGTTTTTACGAGCAGTACTTC.